Below, 21 T cell receptor beta chains from the same sample are listed, as sequenced in a study of regulatory T cells in long-lasting Graves disease. Sequencing libraries for TCR beta were prepared with iRepertoire HTBI primers and Arm-PCR of CDR3 regions. TCRdb itself ran the multiplex PCR reads through MiXCR, one entry per CDR3 protein. This repertoire shows 300,000 to 400,000 distinct CDR3 sequences, about a sixth found once; its top ten account for 30%. Time point: newly diagnosed GD, antithyroid drugs for less than 3 months. The authors made the TCR library using RNA they extracted from PBMCs. These records were also assigned to another study, of T cells in Graves' hyperthyroidism and ophthalmopathy.

The sequenced sample was peripheral blood mononuclear cells (PBMCs), obtained at new diagnosis, from a patient treated with antithyroid drugs. The receptors derive from a man aged 40-49 years with Graves disease.

This clonotype has ten or more counts. The rearrangement links TRBV6-2 or TRBV6-3 to TRBJ2-1, with D perhaps matching TRBD1 (6 bases). CDR3 size: 14 residues. V lost 5 bases and J 4 bases, leaving 12 bases between the germline ends. Germline V lookup: CDR1 MNHEY, CDR2 SVGEGT. The CDR3 loop reads CASSGRDIYNEQFF. CDR3 coding DNA: TGTGCCAGCAGTGGCCGGGACATATACAATGAGCAGTTCTTC.

The rearrangement uses TRBV9 and TRBJ2-3; 14 bases match TRBD2. The CDR3 extends over 17 amino acids. Per the germline V gene, CDR1 is SGDLS and CDR2 is YYNGEE. Unmatched junction bases numbered 8, after V lost 3 bases and J lost 5 bases. CDR3 DNA sequence: TGTGCCAGCAGCGAGGGGCCGGGACTAGCGGGGGTAGATACGCAGTATTTT. Its protein is CASSEGPGLAGVDTQYF.

This clonotype was recorded many times. The V and J genes are TRBV7-9 and TRBJ2-2; the D is unclear. V lost 5 bases to trimming and J lost 4 bases, with 11 bases between them. The CDR3 runs 14 residues. In germline, CDR1 is SEHNR, CDR2 FQNEAQ (reference sequence). CDR3 sequence: CASSPGRITGELFF. In DNA form, the CDR3 reads TGTGCCAGCAGCCCCGGACGGATCACCGGGGAGCTGTTTTTT. Using reference TRBV7-9 and TRBJ2-2 for the parts outside the CDR3, the full variable domain is DTGVSQNPRHKITKRGQNVTFRCDPISEHNRLYWYRQTLGQGPEFLTYFQNEAQLEKSRLLSDRFSAERPKGSFSTLEIQRTEQGDSAMYLCASSPGRITGELFFGEGSRLTVL.

There are many counts of this clonotype. The chain employs TRBV12-3 or TRBV12-4 and TRBJ1-1, with D perhaps TRBD1 (5 bases). V lost 6 bases and J 6 bases, leaving 11 bases between the germline ends. This CDR3 region has 12 residues. The CDR3 loop is CASRGGRAEAFF. CDR3 bases: TGTGCCAGCAGGGGGGGGAGGGCTGAAGCTTTCTTT.

The chain has TRBV28 and TRBJ2-1, with unresolved D. Matching the DNA end better, TRBJ2-5 makes the J call doubtful. Germline V gene lookup returns CDR1 MDHEN and CDR2 SYDVKM. The CDR3 contains 13 residues. CDR3 loop: CASSLWAPGTQYF. The DNA of the CDR3 is TGTGCCAGCAGTTTATGGGCCCCAGGGACCCAGTACTTC.

For this clonotype: A read error may explain this, as a much larger clone is one base away. V is TRBV29-1 and J is TRBJ1-1; D unresolved. CDR3 length: 10 amino acids. Germline V gene lookup returns CDR1 SQVTM and CDR2 ANQGSEA. Trimming removed 6 bases from V and 10 bases from J, with 12 bases in between. CDR3 coding DNA: TGCAGCGTCGACGATCCTGGAGCTTTCTTT. Translation: CSVDDPGAFF.

This clonotype was observed many times. The chain carries TRBV27 and TRBJ1-5; a weak D match, TRBD1 (5 bases). V dropped 2 bases and J dropped 3 bases, with 5 bases sitting between them. The CDR3 extends over 13 amino acids. The germline V gene has CDR1 MNHEY and CDR2 SMNVEV (reference sequence). DNA for the CDR3: TGTGCCAGCAGTTTAGGGGCCAATCAGCCCCAGCATTTT. This translates into CASSLGANQPQHF.

The V and J genes are TRBV20-1 and TRBJ1-2; D is undetermined. V lost 5 bases to trimming and J lost 6 bases, with 10 bases between them. CDR1 DFQATT and CDR2 SNEGSKA come from the germline V gene (reference sequence). The CDR3 has 11 residues. CDR3 bases: TGCAGTGCTCCTTACATCGATGGCTACACCTTC. Residues: CSAPYIDGYTF.

This clonotype was observed at least ten times. The rearrangement joins TRBV15 to TRBJ2-7; D may be TRBD1 (6 bases). CDR3 size: 16 residues. The ends were cut back, 1 base at V and 0 bases at J, with 13 bases in the middle. The germline gives CDR1 LNHNV, CDR2 YYDKDF (reference sequence). The CDR3 protein is CATSRGNIGGSYEQYF. For the CDR3, the DNA is TGTGCCACCAGCAGAGGGAATATAGGGGGCTCCTACGAGCAGTACTTC. The variable domain in full, with the rest retrieved from reference TRBV15 and TRBJ2-7, is DAMVIQNPRYQVTQFGKPVTLSCSQTLNHNVMYWYQQKSSQAPKLLFHYYDKDFNNEADTPDNFQSRRPNTSFCFLDIRSPGLGDTAMYLCATSRGNIGGSYEQYFGPGTRLTVT.

There are many counts of this clonotype. The chain uses TRBV11-2 and TRBJ2-4, with 7 bases that match TRBD1. Losses at the gene ends were 2 bases for V and 11 bases for J; bases not matched to a gene: 12. Germline loops: CDR1 SGHAT, CDR2 FQNNGV. The CDR3 spans 15 residues. CDR3 DNA sequence: TGTGCCAGCAGCTTACGAAGGAAGACAGGGTTGGTTCAGTACTTC. Translating gives CASSLRRKTGLVQYF.

The V and J genes are TRBV9 and TRBJ2-1; D might be TRBD1 (5 bases). CDR1 is SGDLS and CDR2 is YYNGEE in the germline V gene. The V and J ends lost 0 bases and 0 bases respectively, with 7 bases between them. The CDR3 loop spans 15 amino acids. The CDR3 loop is CASSVDRFSYNEQFF. CDR3 DNA: TGTGCCAGCAGCGTAGACAGGTTCTCCTACAATGAGCAGTTCTTC.

This clonotype showed up just a few times. The chain employs TRBV3-1 and TRBJ2-7; 12 bases line up with TRBD2. The ends lost 1 base at V and 3 bases at J; junction bases unmatched: 1. CDR3 length: 15 residues. Per germline, CDR1 LGHDT and CDR2 YNNKEL (reference sequence). The CDR3 bases are TGTGCCAGCAGCCAAGGACTAGCGGGGGTCTACGAGCAGTACTTC. It translates to CASSQGLAGVYEQYF.

The V gene is TRBV6-5, the J gene TRBJ1-5; D gene ambiguous. V was cut by 0 bases and J by 9 bases, with 18 bases left in between. The germline V gene has CDR1 MNHEY and CDR2 SVGAGI. This CDR3 comprises 16 residues. The chain's CDR3 is CASSYSKRVRTRPQHF. DNA of the CDR3: TGTGCCAGCAGTTACTCGAAAAGGGTACGTACCAGGCCCCAGCATTTT.

This clonotype was seen at least ten times. This sequence joins TRBV7-2 and TRBJ2-5; D is unresolved. Trimming took off 0 bases at V and 7 bases at J, with 15 bases between the two ends. Germline CDR1 is SGHTA and CDR2 is FQGNSA. CDR3 length equals 15 residues. CDR3 nucleotides: TGTGCCAGCAGCTTAGCGTCAGGCCCGTGGGGGACCCAGTACTTC. It codes for CASSLASGPWGTQYF.

The table lists this clonotype with many counts. The rearrangement joins TRBV27 to TRBJ2-3; 9 nucleotides match TRBD2. The CDR3 is 15 residues long. The ends lost 3 bases at V and 4 bases at J; junction bases unmatched: 5. The germline CDR1 and CDR2 sequences are MNHEY and SMNVEV (reference sequence). For the CDR3, the DNA is TGTGCCAGCAGTTTTGGCGGGAGGGGGGCAGATACGCAGTATTTT. Its translation: CASSFGGRGADTQYF.

There are many counts of this clonotype. The chain recombines TRBV5-1 with TRBJ2-1; 10 bases map to TRBD1. This CDR3 spans 16 amino acids. J was trimmed by 5 bases and V by 2 bases; bases with no gene match: 7. Germline CDR1 is SGHRS and CDR2 is YFSETQ. The CDR3 DNA sequence: TGCGCCAGCAGCTTAACGCCGGGACAGGGGAACAATGAGCAGTTCTTC. Protein: CASSLTPGQGNNEQFF.

This clonotype was recorded at least ten times. This rearrangement joins TRBV5-8 to TRBJ1-1; 7 bases are shared with TRBD1. The CDR3 is 16 residues long. V was pared by 4 bases and J by 0 bases, with 9 bases of the junction left unmatched. Germline-derived CDR1 and CDR2 are SGHTS and YDEGEE. CDR3 residues: CASSTYRGTMNTEAFF. CDR3 bases: TGTGCCAGCAGCACATACAGGGGAACGATGAACACTGAAGCTTTCTTT.

The chain recombines TRBV11-3 with TRBJ1-2; no definite D call. Germline lookup yields CDR1 SGHNT and CDR2 YENEEA. The CDR3 spans 15 residues. Trimming stripped 5 bases from V and 3 bases from J, with 16 bases between. The CDR3 is CASSGWPSQDYGYTF. CDR3 in DNA: TGTGCCAGCAGCGGCTGGCCGAGCCAGGACTATGGCTACACCTTC.

This clonotype was counted between two and nine times. This chain connects TRBV5-1 to TRBJ1-2; no firm D call. From germline, CDR1 is SGHRS and CDR2 YFSETQ. The germline V and J ends were trimmed by 2 bases and 3 bases, with 11 bases remaining between them. The CDR3 length is 14 residues. The CDR3, as DNA: TGCGCCAGCAGCTTCCTCGGGAGAGACTATGGCTACACCTTC. This encodes CASSFLGRDYGYTF. Variable domain in full (rest from reference TRBV5-1 and TRBJ1-2): KAGVTQTPRYLIKTRGQQVTLSCSPISGHRSVSWYQQTPGQGLQFLFEYFSETQRNKGNFPGRFSGRQFSNSRSEMNVSTLELGDSALYLCASSFLGRDYGYTFGSGTRLTVV.

This clonotype was recorded at least ten times. This chain joins TRBV12-3 or TRBV12-4 and TRBJ2-7; D might be TRBD2 (5 bases). The CDR3 spans 13 residues. V was shortened by 8 bases and J by 3 bases, with 14 bases between the two germline ends. The CDR3 reads CASRRGISYEQYF. CDR3 bases: TGTGCCAGCCGCCGGGGAATTAGCTACGAGCAGTACTTC.

The genes are TRBV4-3 and TRBJ2-1; D is possibly TRBD2 (6 bases). Germline V gives CDR1 LGHNA, CDR2 YSLEER. V was trimmed by 5 bases and J by 2 bases, leaving 16 bases between them. CDR3 length: 16 amino acids. The CDR3 loop reads CASSVEHSGPYNEQFF. In nucleotides, the CDR3 is TGCGCCAGCAGCGTGGAGCATAGCGGCCCCTACAATGAGCAGTTCTTC.